These 14 T cell receptor beta chains came from one sample sequenced in a study of post-analysis software for immune sequencing data. Study observations and caveats: Elevated frequency relative to controls characterized 4 or 5 TRBV segments in patients, TRBV5-6, TRBV5-1 and TRBV20-1 among them.

The TCR beta cDNA libraries contained unique molecular identifiers. TCRdb itself ran the PCR reads through MiXCR, one entry per CDR3 protein. The data contain 650,000 to 900,000 distinct CDR3 sequences, approximately 44% of them singletons. No antigen has been identified for these receptors. What was sequenced was blood. The receptors were sampled from a girl aged 10 to 17 with multiple sclerosis.

The chain joins TRBV11-2 to TRBJ2-4, with TRBD1 matching 9 bases. This CDR3 has 17 residues. J lost 1 base, V lost 1 base, and 5 bases had no gene match. CDR1 and CDR2 from the germline V gene are SGHAT and FQNNGV. The CDR3 sequence: CASSLGRTGDAKNIQYF. In nucleotides, the CDR3 is TGTGCCAGCAGCTTAGGCCGGACAGGGGACGCCAAAAACATTCAGTACTTC.

This clonotype has only one observation. This chain joins TRBV5-6 and TRBJ2-3, with D possibly TRBD2 on 6 matching bases. The CDR3 is made up of 14 amino acids. Trimming took 3 bases from V and 2 from J, leaving 10 bases between them. Germline V gene lookup returns CDR1 SGHDT and CDR2 YYEEEE. CDR3 DNA sequence: TGTGCCAGCAGCTGGGGACTCCTCACAGATACGCAGTATTTT. Translated: CASSWGLLTDTQYF.

This clonotype appeared a single time. This sequence joins TRBV9 and TRBJ1-1, with D possibly matching TRBD1 (5 bases). The V and J ends lost 1 base and 8 bases respectively, with 12 bases between them. This CDR3 contains 13 residues. The germline CDR1 and CDR2 sequences are SGDLS and YYNGEE. CDR3 sequence reads: CASSVTDGGEAFF. CDR3 sequence (DNA): TGTGCCAGCAGCGTAACCGACGGGGGGGAAGCTTTCTTT.

J is TRBJ2-6 and V is TRBV7-3; D is possibly TRBD2 (6 bases). CDR1 and CDR2 from the germline V gene are SGHTA and FQGTGA. This CDR3 has 17 amino acids. Trimming left V 5 bases short and J 0 bases short, with 14 bases between. This chain's CDR3 is CASSAGGVLSGANVLTF. In DNA, the CDR3 is TGTGCCAGCAGCGCCGGGGGTGTCCTCTCTGGGGCCAACGTCCTGACTTTC. The variable domain in full, completed from reference TRBV7-3 and TRBJ2-6, reads GAGVSQTPSNKVTEKGKYVELRCDPISGHTALYWYRQSLGQGPEFLIYFQGTGAADDSGLPNDRFFAVRPEGSVSTLKIQRTERGDSAVYLCASSAGGVLSGANVLTFGAGSRLTVL.

V usage is TRBV20-1 and J usage is TRBJ2-3; TRBD2 aligns across 7 bases. This CDR3 region has 16 residues. Per the germline V gene, CDR1 is DFQATT and CDR2 is SNEGSKA (reference sequence). J lost 0 bases, V lost 5 bases, and 11 bases had no gene match. The CDR3 DNA is TGCAGTGCTCGGGCTCGAGCGGGAATGAGCACAGATACGCAGTATTTT. Amino acids: CSARARAGMSTDTQYF.

The DNA of the CDR3 is TGTGCCAGCAGCTCACACCTGGGGGAGTACGAGCAGTACTTC. It is translated as CASSSHLGEYEQYF. This chain uses TRBV7-6 with TRBJ2-1; D is perhaps TRBD1 or TRBD2 (5 bases each). The J call may not be correct, given that the DNA end is closer to TRBJ2-7. The CDR3 covers 14 residues. Germline values: CDR1 SGHVS, CDR2 FNYEAQ.

The CDR3 loop reads CASSLLTGSHEQFF. The CDR3 region has the DNA TGTGCCAGCAGCTTACTGACAGGGTCCCATGAGCAGTTCTTC. J is TRBJ2-1 and V is TRBV7-9; 7 bases match TRBD1. Germline V lookup: CDR1 SEHNR, CDR2 FQNEAQ (reference sequence). V was pared by 2 bases and J by 8 bases, with 6 bases of the junction left unmatched. The CDR3 covers 14 residues.

This clonotype came up once. The junction differs from germline at one of its ends, possibly a read error. The chain recombines TRBV6-6 with TRBJ2-7; D perhaps matches TRBD1 (6 bases). Matching the DNA end better, TRBJ2-5 makes the J call doubtful. Germline CDR1 is MNHNY and CDR2 is SVGAGI (reference sequence). The CDR3 covers 14 residues. The chain's CDR3 is CAGSYLAGAETQYF. CDR3 in DNA: TGTGCCGGCAGTTACCTGGCAGGGGCAGAGACCCAGTACTTC.

The V and J genes are TRBV29-1 and TRBJ2-3, with 11 bases lining up with TRBD2. CDR1 SQVTM and CDR2 ANQGSEA come from the germline V gene. The CDR3 covers 16 residues. Trimming at V came to 8 bases and at J to 4 bases, leaving 14 bases not matched to a gene. In DNA, the CDR3 is TGCAGCTCCTCAATTTTAGCGGGAGGGCCCGCAGATACGCAGTATTTT. Translated: CSSSILAGGPADTQYF.

The rearrangement links TRBV20-1 to TRBJ2-5; 12 bases are shared with TRBD2. Germline trimming cut 7 bases from V and 4 bases from J; bases unmatched to any gene: 13. Germline lookup yields CDR1 DFQATT and CDR2 SNEGSKA (reference sequence). CDR3 length: 16 residues. CDR3 region: CSVLVPGTSGRETQYF. CDR3 bases: TGCAGTGTTTTGGTTCCCGGGACTAGCGGGCGAGAGACCCAGTACTTC.

This rearrangement joins TRBV7-6 to TRBJ2-7, with D perhaps matching TRBD2 (6 bases). Germline V lookup: CDR1 SGHVS, CDR2 FNYEAQ. This CDR3 has 16 amino acids. The V end lost 1 base, the J end lost 2 bases, and 15 bases lay between the germline ends. CDR3 DNA sequence: TGTGCCAGCAGCTTAGAGAGGGGAGGAGCGGCCTACGAGCAGTACTTC. Translation gives CASSLERGGAAYEQYF.

This clonotype was seen ten or more times. This chain's CDR3 is CASGLEGLAPNEQFF. The CDR3 coding sequence is TGTGCTAGTGGTTTGGAGGGACTAGCGCCCAATGAGCAGTTCTTC. V usage is TRBV12-5 and J usage is TRBJ2-1; the match to TRBD2 covers 10 bases. This CDR3 is 15 amino acids long. The germline CDR1 and CDR2 sequences are LGHNT and FRNRAP. V trimming: 1 base; J trimming: 6 bases; junction bases outside the gene matches: 3.

The chain carries TRBV29-1 and TRBJ2-3; D not resolved. The germline CDR1 and CDR2 sequences are SQVTM and ANQGSEA. Between the trimmed V and J ends, which lost 7 bases and 5 bases, there was a span of 7 bases. The CDR3 sequence is 10 residues long. The CDR3 spells CSGAGDTQYF. CDR3 DNA sequence: TGCAGCGGGGCAGGAGATACGCAGTATTTT.

The chain carries TRBV12-3 or TRBV12-4 and TRBJ2-3; 7 bases are a match to TRBD1. The CDR3 has 14 residues. With 7 bases clipped from V and 1 base from J, the junction kept 5 bases outside the gene matches. CDR3 region: CASKDRRGTDTQYF. The DNA for the CDR3 is TGTGCCAGCAAGGACAGGCGGGGCACAGATACGCAGTATTTT.